A single sample gave rise to the 2 T cell receptor beta chains below, sequenced in a study of post-analysis software for immune sequencing data. Regarding the study as a whole: Controls showed lower frequencies than patients for a few TRBV segments, and TRBV5-6, TRBV5-1 and TRBV20-1 were among these.

cDNA libraries for TCR beta contained unique molecular identifiers. One entry per CDR3 protein results from TCRdb running MiXCR on the PCR reads. The table lists approximately 360,000 distinct CDR3 sequences, approximately 33% of them singletons. These receptors have no identified antigens. Sequenced material: blood. These receptors were collected from a girl aged 10-17 years with multiple sclerosis.

A few counts support this clonotype. The chain uses TRBV7-2 and TRBJ1-4, with 8 bases fitting TRBD1. The CDR3 loop spans 15 amino acids. Germline V gene lookup returns CDR1 SGHTA and CDR2 FQGNSA. The V and J ends lost 2 bases and 4 bases, in that order; junction bases with no gene match: 3. The CDR3 protein is CASSLQGQDNEKLFF. The CDR3, as DNA: TGTGCCAGCAGCTTACAGGGACAGGATAATGAAAAACTGTTTTTT.

The table lists this clonotype with a few counts. The chain has TRBV7-9 and TRBJ2-7; D possibly corresponds to TRBD2 (6 bases). The CDR3 is 14 amino acids. The germline V gene has CDR1 SEHNR and CDR2 FQNEAQ (reference sequence). The germline V and J ends were trimmed by 5 bases and 7 bases, with 18 bases remaining between them. The CDR3: CASSHGGTPGEQYF. The CDR3 nucleotides are TGTGCCAGCAGCCACGGAGGGACCCCCGGAGAGCAGTACTTC.